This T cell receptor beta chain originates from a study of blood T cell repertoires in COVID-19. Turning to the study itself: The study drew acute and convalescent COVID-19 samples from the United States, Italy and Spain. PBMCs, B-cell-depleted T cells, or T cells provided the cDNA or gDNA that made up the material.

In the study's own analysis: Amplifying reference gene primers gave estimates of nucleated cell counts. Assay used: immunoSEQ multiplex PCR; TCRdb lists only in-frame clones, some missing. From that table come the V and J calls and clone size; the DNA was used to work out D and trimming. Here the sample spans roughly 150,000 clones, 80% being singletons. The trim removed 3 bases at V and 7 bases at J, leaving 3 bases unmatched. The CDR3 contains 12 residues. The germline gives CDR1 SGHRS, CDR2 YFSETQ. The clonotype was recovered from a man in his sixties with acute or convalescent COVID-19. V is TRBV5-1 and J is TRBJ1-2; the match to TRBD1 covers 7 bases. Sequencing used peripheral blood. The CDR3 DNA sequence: TGCGCCAGCAGCTCACAGGGGTTTGGCTACACCTTC. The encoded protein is CASSSQGFGYTF. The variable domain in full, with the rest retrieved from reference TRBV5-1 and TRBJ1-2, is KAGVTQTPRYLIKTRGQQVTLSCSPISGHRSVSWYQQTPGQGLQFLFEYFSETQRNKGNFPGRFSGRQFSNSRSEMNVSTLELGDSALYLCASSSQGFGYTFGSGTRLTVV.